These 28 T cell receptor beta chains originate from one sample sequenced in a study of T cell repertoires in cytomegalovirus infection. TCRdb called the reads again in MiXCR, with one record for every CDR3 protein. Found here are 450,000 to 600,000 distinct CDR3 sequences, 33% of them singletons; the top ten hold 15% to 20%. The antigens for these receptors are not known. The material sequenced was cultured PBMCs, taken from culture after CMV antigen stimulation. Source of these receptors: a human donor in good health (CMV status not recorded). Some clones in this sample may be carry-over from other donors' samples.

This clonotype was seen more than once but under ten times. The chain is built from TRBV7-2 and TRBJ1-6; D is undetermined. The CDR3 covers 15 residues. Trimming shortened V by 5 bases and J by 2 bases, and 10 bases separated the two germline ends. Germline V gives CDR1 SGHTA, CDR2 FQGNSA. The CDR3 nucleotides are TGTGCCAGCAGCCCCGCCGGGGCCTATAATTCACCCCTCCACTTT. It codes for CASSPAGAYNSPLHF.

The rearrangement joins TRBV30 to TRBJ1-4, with D possibly being TRBD1 (5 bases). Germline CDR1 is GTSNPN and CDR2 is SVGIG (reference sequence). V lost 2 bases and J 6 bases, leaving 13 bases between the germline ends. The CDR3 consists of 14 residues. CDR3 coding DNA: TGTGCCTGGAGTAGCGGGGGACCCCATGAAAAACTGTTTTTT. Amino acid sequence: CAWSSGGPHEKLFF.

This clonotype was seen more than once but under ten times. V and J are TRBV24-1 and TRBJ2-1; TRBD2 might be the D (5 bases). The CDR3 runs 14 residues. Germline values: CDR1 KGHDR, CDR2 SFDVKD. Trimming removed 7 bases from V and 7 bases from J, with 16 bases in between. Here the CDR3 reads CATRDWGVTNEQFF. In DNA form, the CDR3 reads TGTGCCACCAGGGACTGGGGAGTGACTAATGAGCAGTTCTTC.

In this sample, this clonotype turned up many times. The chain employs TRBV12-3 or TRBV12-4 and TRBJ2-1; D is possibly TRBD2 (6 bases). V lost 7 bases and J lost 7, with 17 bases in between. CDR3 length: 14 residues. The CDR3 region is CASTSLGGGNEQFF. The DNA for the CDR3 is TGTGCCAGCACGTCCCTAGGAGGAGGGAATGAGCAGTTCTTC.

The chain uses TRBV6-2 or TRBV6-3 and TRBJ1-1; 9 bases are shared with TRBD1. Trimming removed 7 bases from V and 11 bases from J; junction bases left unmatched: 8. The CDR3 runs 12 residues. Germline V lookup: CDR1 MNHEY, CDR2 SVGEGT. This CDR3 reads CASNRDREEAFF. CDR3 bases: TGTGCCAGCAACAGGGACAGGGAAGAGGCTTTCTTT.

This clonotype appeared many times. The genes are TRBV4-1 and TRBJ1-1; D gene unclear. Germline V gene data show CDR1 as MGHRA and CDR2 as YSYEKL. The V end was cut by 7 bases, the J end by 0 bases, with 12 bases between. This CDR3 contains 14 residues. Here the CDR3 reads CASTPVSLNTEAFF. The CDR3 coding sequence is TGCGCCAGCACCCCCGTCAGCTTGAACACTGAAGCTTTCTTT.

In its sample, this clonotype was seen a few times. The chain carries TRBV12-3 or TRBV12-4 and TRBJ2-2; D gene unclear. V dropped 6 bases and J dropped 3 bases, with 5 bases sitting between them. The CDR3 spans 12 residues. The CDR3 here is CASSQYTGELFF. The CDR3 nucleotides read TGTGCCAGCAGCCAATACACCGGGGAGCTGTTTTTT.

This clonotype came up a few times. The chain is built from TRBV19 and TRBJ2-1; possible D gene TRBD1, 6 bases. The germline gives CDR1 LNHDA, CDR2 SQIVND (reference sequence). With 2 bases removed from V and 4 bases from J, the gap between germline ends came to 15 bases. This CDR3 is built from 16 residues. CDR3 region: CASSITRDMKYNEQFF. In DNA form, the CDR3 reads TGTGCCAGTAGTATAACCCGGGACATGAAATACAATGAGCAGTTCTTC. Together with reference TRBV19 and TRBJ2-1, the CDR3 gives the full variable domain: DGGITQSPKYLFRKEGQNVTLSCEQNLNHDAMYWYRQDPGQGLRLIYYSQIVNDFQKGDIAEGYSVSREKKESFPLTVTSAQKNPTAFYLCASSITRDMKYNEQFFGPGTRLTVL.

DNA for the CDR3: TGTGCCAGCAGTAGAAGCGGGTGGCCCTACAATGAGCAGTTCTTC. Translated, it gives CASSRSGWPYNEQFF. V and J are TRBV6-2 or TRBV6-3 and TRBJ2-1; the D gene is possibly TRBD2 (6 bases). The CDR3 loop spans 15 amino acids. Trimming took 5 bases from V and 2 from J, leaving 13 bases between them. The germline CDR1 and CDR2 sequences are MNHEY and SVGEGT.

This clonotype was found a few times. V usage is TRBV7-8 and J usage is TRBJ2-7, with D tentatively TRBD2 (5 bases). Trimming removed 5 bases at V and 2 bases at J, with 13 bases between. This CDR3 has 14 amino acids. Germline assignment: CDR1 SGHVS and CDR2 FQNEAQ. The CDR3 nucleotides are TGTGCCAGCAGCGCGGCCGACGGGACCTACGAGCAGTACTTC. Residues: CASSAADGTYEQYF.

Comments on this clonotype: At one end, the junction sequence differs from germline, possibly due to a read error. In DNA, the CDR3 is TGTGTCAGCTCACCGGTTTTCCTAGCGGGAAACAATGAGCAGTTCTTC. Protein: CVSSPVFLAGNNEQFF. The chain carries TRBV18 and TRBJ2-1, with 9 bases that match TRBD2. The CDR3 is made up of 16 amino acids. Germline lookup yields CDR1 KGHSH and CDR2 LQKENI.

This clonotype occurred a few times. This chain connects TRBV7-6 to TRBJ2-1; D is unclear. Trimming shortened V by 1 base and J by 5 bases, and 9 bases separated the two germline ends. The CDR3 is made up of 14 amino acids. Germline V gene sequence: CDR1 SGHVS, CDR2 FNYEAQ. CDR3: CASSLVVSDNEQFF. CDR3 nucleotides: TGTGCCAGCAGCTTAGTAGTCTCTGACAATGAGCAGTTCTTC.

The chain joins TRBV7-9 to TRBJ2-2; possibly TRBD2 for D (6 bases). The CDR3 length is 15 residues. Germline-derived CDR1 and CDR2 are SEHNR and FQNEAQ (reference sequence). V was shortened by 5 bases and J by 7 bases, with 17 bases between the two germline ends. The CDR3 nucleotides read TGTGCCAGCAGCCTTTTCATACTAGCCAACGGGGAGCTGTTTTTT. Its translation: CASSLFILANGELFF.

This clonotype was recorded only once. V and J are TRBV11-2 and TRBJ2-7; 7 bases align to TRBD1. Germline V gene sequence: CDR1 SGHAT, CDR2 FQNNGV. This CDR3 spans 14 amino acids. With 2 bases clipped from V and 5 bases from J, the junction kept 6 bases outside the gene matches. The CDR3: CASSLLQGLDEQYV. CDR3 in DNA: TGTGCCAGCAGCTTATTACAGGGGTTGGACGAGCAGTACGTC.

The table lists this clonotype with a few counts. The rearrangement uses TRBV7-2 and TRBJ1-5; tentatively, D is TRBD1 (5 bases). The CDR3 runs 15 residues. The ends were cut back, 0 bases at V and 7 bases at J, with 13 bases in the middle. The germline V gene encodes CDR1 SGHTA and CDR2 FQGNSA. CDR3 sequence (DNA): TGTGCCAGCAGCTTAGCGGGGCAGGGCTACCAGCCCCAGCATTTT. Translated, it gives CASSLAGQGYQPQHF.

J is TRBJ1-5 and V is TRBV19, with 8 bases that match TRBD1. CDR1 LNHDA and CDR2 SQIVND come from the germline V gene (reference sequence). The CDR3 is 16 residues long. Germline trimming cut 5 bases from V and 2 bases from J; bases unmatched to any gene: 8. This CDR3 is CASSDQGARGNQPQHF. In DNA form, the CDR3 reads TGTGCCAGTAGTGATCAGGGGGCGCGGGGCAATCAGCCCCAGCATTTT.

The rearrangement links TRBV6-6 to TRBJ2-3; no reliable D call. Germline V gene lookup returns CDR1 MNHNY and CDR2 SVGAGI (reference sequence). V lost 4 bases to trimming and J lost 1 base, with 9 bases between them. The CDR3 sequence is 14 residues long. The DNA of the CDR3 is TGTGCCAGCAGTTCACGATCCGGCACAGATACGCAGTATTTT. Translated: CASSSRSGTDTQYF.

The chain has TRBV7-9 and TRBJ1-1; D unclear. The CDR3 length is 12 residues. Germline V gives CDR1 SEHNR, CDR2 FQNEAQ (reference sequence). V was cut by 4 bases and J by 7 bases, with 10 bases left in between. Here the CDR3 DNA reads TGTGCCAGCAGCTCATGGGAAGATGAAGCTTTCTTT. Amino acid sequence: CASSSWEDEAFF.

This clonotype was found once. The J gene is TRBJ2-5, the V gene TRBV5-5; D unresolved. V dropped 0 bases and J dropped 5 bases, with 14 bases sitting between them. The CDR3 sequence is 15 residues long. In germline, CDR1 is SGHKS, CDR2 YYEKEE (reference sequence). The CDR3 sequence: CASSLELHRFETQYF. For the CDR3, the DNA is TGTGCCAGCAGCTTGGAATTACACCGATTTGAGACCCAGTACTTC.

This clonotype turned up a few times. The CDR3 reads CATSDLMGPESRGSAGELFF. CDR3 sequence (DNA): TGTGCCACCAGTGATTTAATGGGGCCCGAATCCCGCGGGAGCGCCGGGGAGCTGTTTTTT. V and J are TRBV24-1 and TRBJ2-2, with 7 bases identical to TRBD2. This CDR3 has 20 amino acids. The trim removed 1 base at V and 6 bases at J, leaving 19 bases unmatched. Germline CDR1 KGHDR, CDR2 SFDVKD.

In this sample, this clonotype turned up once. The chain couples TRBV5-6 to TRBJ2-1, with 9 bases matching TRBD1. CDR1 is SGHDT, CDR2 YYEEEE, per germline. The CDR3 is made up of 15 amino acids. V trimming: 2 bases; J trimming: 2 bases; junction bases outside the gene matches: 2. The CDR3 sequence is CASSFRDRAYNEQFF. DNA of the CDR3: TGTGCCAGCAGCTTCCGGGACAGGGCCTACAATGAGCAGTTCTTC. Complete variable domain (other parts from reference TRBV5-6 and TRBJ2-1): DAGVTQSPTHLIKTRGQQVTLRCSPKSGHDTVSWYQQALGQGPQFIFQYYEEEERQRGNFPDRFSGHQFPNYSSELNVNALLLGDSALYLCASSFRDRAYNEQFFGPGTRLTVL.

This sequence joins TRBV24-1 and TRBJ1-2, with TRBD1 matching 7 bases. V shed 5 bases and J 2 bases; nucleotides not matched to a gene: 4. The CDR3 length is 14 residues. Per germline, CDR1 KGHDR and CDR2 SFDVKD. The CDR3 sequence: CATSGPGQNYGYTF. DNA for the CDR3: TGTGCCACCAGTGGGCCGGGACAGAACTATGGCTACACCTTC.

This clonotype has ten or more counts. The V call is TRBV28, the J call TRBJ1-1; no clear D. This CDR3 has 16 residues. The V gene lost 7 bases and the J gene lost 1 base, with 19 bases spanning the gap. In germline, CDR1 is MDHEN, CDR2 SYDVKM. The CDR3 DNA reads as TGTGCCAGCACCCTTTCAGCGGTGACACCGAACACTGAAGCTTTCTTT. Translated: CASTLSAVTPNTEAFF.

The rearrangement uses TRBV7-6 and TRBJ2-2, with D perhaps given as TRBD1 or TRBD2 (5 bases each). Per the germline V gene, CDR1 is SGHVS and CDR2 is FNYEAQ. CDR3 length: 17 residues. The germline V and J ends were trimmed by 1 base and 9 bases, with 21 bases remaining between them. CDR3 loop: CASSLEAGNGNIWELFF. The CDR3 DNA reads TGTGCCAGCAGCTTAGAGGCAGGGAACGGGAATATCTGGGAGCTGTTTTTT.

This chain uses TRBV20-1 with TRBJ1-5; TRBD1 is a possible D gene (5 bases). V lost 6 bases and J 2 bases, leaving 20 bases between the germline ends. CDR3 length: 16 residues. Germline values: CDR1 DFQATT, CDR2 SNEGSKA (reference sequence). Here the CDR3 reads CSATGREVVGNQPQHF. CDR3 DNA: TGCAGTGCCACAGGCCGGGAGGTCGTCGGCAATCAGCCCCAGCATTTT.

This clonotype was recorded at least ten times. The chain joins TRBV20-1 to TRBJ2-7; TRBD1 matches 7 bases. J lost 2 bases, V lost 6 bases, and 7 bases had no gene match. Germline CDR1 DFQATT, CDR2 SNEGSKA (reference sequence). This CDR3 has 13 amino acids. CDR3 in amino acids: CSALHRGTYEQYF. For the CDR3, the DNA is TGCAGTGCGCTCCACAGGGGTACCTACGAGCAGTACTTC.

This clonotype was picked up many times. The chain recombines TRBV7-8 with TRBJ2-1, with 13 positions matching TRBD2. V dropped 5 bases and J dropped 1; count of bases not matched to a gene: 8. The CDR3 spans 18 residues. The germline V gene has CDR1 SGHVS and CDR2 FQNEAQ. Written as DNA, the CDR3 is TGTGCCAGCAGCCCTTGGACTAGCGGGAGCGGGTCCTACAATGAGCAGTTCTTC. This translates into CASSPWTSGSGSYNEQFF.

In this sample, this clonotype turned up many times. The rearrangement links TRBV7-2 to TRBJ2-1; D possibly uses TRBD1 or TRBD2 (5 bases each). The CDR3 extends over 15 amino acids. The V end lost 5 bases, the J end lost 7 bases, and 18 bases lay between the germline ends. Germline CDR1 is SGHTA and CDR2 is FQGNSA. CDR3 sequence reads: CASSRPGTVHNEQFF. The CDR3 DNA is TGTGCCAGCAGCCGCCCCGGGACGGTTCATAATGAGCAGTTCTTC.